One TCR beta chain is described in this entry. The target antigen is unknown. Each CDR3 protein gets one entry after TCRdb re-called the 5' RACE reads with MiXCR. The profile shows 400,000 to 450,000 distinct CDR3 sequences, about a sixth of them singletons. The entry originates in a study of T-cell memory formation after mild COVID-19. About the research overall: Largely donor-specific sequence clusters came from a couple of donors.

The CDR3 covers 13 residues. The germline CDR1 and CDR2 sequences are KGHSH and LQKENI. V was pared by 1 base and J by 5 bases, with 6 bases between. Findings and limits, study-wide: Most CD4+ clones that shrank were in CM and EM, while CD8+ ones turned up in EMRA. There was a balanced CD4/CD8 profile in clones contracting day 15 to 85, and later expanders leaned CD4+. Cross-reactive memory apparently joined, as some responding clones appeared in pre-infection memory.

The sample taken for sequencing was PBMCs or a T cell subset sorted from them (not recorded which). The chain uses TRBV18 and TRBJ2-1; D gene uncertain. The sequence derives from a man between 18 and 29 years old who had mild COVID-19 (a few samples of this study predate the infection). Cell type and time point are not known. The CDR3 sequence: CASSPLGDNEQFF. CDR3 nucleotide sequence: TGTGCCAGCTCACCACTTGGGGACAATGAGCAGTTCTTC.